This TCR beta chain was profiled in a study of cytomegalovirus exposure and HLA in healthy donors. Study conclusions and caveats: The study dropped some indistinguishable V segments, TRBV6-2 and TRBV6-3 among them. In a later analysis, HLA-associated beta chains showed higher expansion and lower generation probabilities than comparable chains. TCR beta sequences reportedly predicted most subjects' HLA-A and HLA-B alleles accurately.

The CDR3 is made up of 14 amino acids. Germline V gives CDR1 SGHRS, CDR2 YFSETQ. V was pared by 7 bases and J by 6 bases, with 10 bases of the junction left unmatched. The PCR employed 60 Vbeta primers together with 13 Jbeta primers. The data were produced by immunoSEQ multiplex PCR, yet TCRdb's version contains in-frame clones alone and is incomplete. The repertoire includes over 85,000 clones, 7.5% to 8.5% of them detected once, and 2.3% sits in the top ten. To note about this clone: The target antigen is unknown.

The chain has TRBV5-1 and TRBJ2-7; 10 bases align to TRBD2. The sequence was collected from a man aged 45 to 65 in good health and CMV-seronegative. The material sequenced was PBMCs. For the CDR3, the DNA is TGCGCCAGCGGCCCCAGCGGGAGGGCCGTCGAGCAGTACTTC. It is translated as CASGPSGRAVEQYF.